The rows below give T cell receptor beta chains drawn from one sample of a study of T cell changes during pregnancy in multiple sclerosis. Some clones are missing from TCRdb's copy, which holds only in-frame ones; the method was immunoSEQ multiplex PCR. The repertoire holds 38,000 or so clones, 90% to 95% seen once, with over 0.95% in the top ten. The source material was peripheral blood, sampled before pregnancy. The origin of the receptors is a female donor with multiple sclerosis, enrolled in a pregnancy study. CDR3s include the opening cysteine and the closing phenylalanine or tryptophan. The order of the fields is J gene, clone size, V gene, D gene, CDR3 protein, CDR3 DNA. The D gene is left open where the match is weak. Not all rows give a size; the values are once, few, many and, for expanded clones, a class.

J: TRBJ2-7; size: .; V: TRBV5-1; D: .; CDR3: CASSSGLLQSPSYEQYF; DNA: TGCGCCAGCAGCTCGGGACTCCTGCAGTCCCCCTCCTACGAGCAGTACTTC
J: TRBJ1-1; size: .; V: TRBV10-3; D: .; CDR3: CAISDPAGKRWAFF; DNA: TGTGCCATCAGTGACCCCGCGGGCAAGAGGTGGGCTTTCTTT
J: TRBJ2-7; size: .; V: TRBV6-5; D: TRBD1; CDR3: CASSPGTGIPYEQYF; DNA: TGTGCCAGCAGCCCCGGGACAGGGATACCCTACGAGCAGTACTTC
J: TRBJ2-1; size: .; V: TRBV7-9; D: TRBD2; CDR3: CASSASGSSYNEQFF; DNA: TGTGCCAGCAGCGCTAGCGGGAGCTCCTACAATGAGCAGTTCTTC
J: TRBJ2-3; size: .; V: TRBV5-6; D: .; CDR3: CASSLGDITDTQYF; DNA: TGTGCCAGCAGCTTGGGGGACATTACAGATACGCAGTATTTT
J: TRBJ1-2; size: .; V: TRBV6-1; D: TRBD1; CDR3: CASAVGQNYGYTF; DNA: TGTGCCAGCGCAGTGGGACAGAACTATGGCTACACCTTC
J: TRBJ2-1; size: .; V: TRBV27; D: .; CDR3: CASTRRLFDEQFF; DNA: TGTGCCAGCACCCGCAGGTTGTTCGATGAGCAGTTCTTC
J: TRBJ1-5; size: .; V: TRBV5-1; D: .; CDR3: CASSLDGGGNQPQHF; DNA: TGCGCCAGCAGCTTGGACGGGGGAGGCAATCAGCCCCAGCATTTT
J: TRBJ2-1; size: once; V: TRBV28; D: TRBD2; CDR3: CASSSPGTSTGEQFF; DNA: TGTGCCAGCAGTTCCCCCGGGACTAGCACCGGTGAGCAGTTCTTC
J: TRBJ2-7; size: .; V: TRBV11-2; D: .; CDR3: CASSLSDSGYEQYF; DNA: TGTGCCAGCAGCCTAAGTGACTCGGGCTACGAGCAGTACTTC
J: TRBJ2-3; size: .; V: TRBV7-2; D: .; CDR3: CASSPKIDTQYF; DNA: TGTGCCAGCAGCCCTAAGATCGATACGCAGTATTTT
J: TRBJ2-1; size: .; V: TRBV5-4; D: TRBD2; CDR3: CASSLAPSSGHNEQFF; DNA: TGTGCCAGCAGCTTAGCTCCGTCTAGCGGGCACAATGAGCAGTTCTTC
J: TRBJ2-5; size: .; V: TRBV27; D: .; CDR3: CASSNGRQVETQYF; DNA: TGTGCCAGCAGTAATGGGAGACAGGTGGAGACCCAGTACTTC
J: TRBJ2-7; size: .; V: TRBV7-2; D: .; CDR3: CASSLTGTQAYEQYF; DNA: TGTGCCAGCAGCTTAACGGGGACACAAGCCTACGAGCAGTACTTC
J: TRBJ2-2; size: .; V: TRBV28; D: .; CDR3: CASQRGTANTGELFF; DNA: TGTGCCAGTCAGCGCGGGACAGCGAACACCGGGGAGCTGTTTTTT
J: TRBJ1-2; size: .; V: TRBV2; D: TRBD1; CDR3: CASTQGQGIVYGYTF; DNA: TGTGCCAGCACCCAGGGACAGGGAATAGTCTATGGCTACACCTTC
J: TRBJ1-5; size: .; V: TRBV6-1; D: .; CDR3: CASSELSAGNNQPQHF; DNA: TGTGCCAGCAGTGAACTTTCAGCAGGGAACAATCAGCCCCAGCATTTT
J: TRBJ1-2; size: .; V: TRBV30; D: .; CDR3: CAWSVPVRNYGYTF; DNA: TGTGCCTGGAGTGTACCGGTCAGGAACTATGGCTACACCTTC
J: TRBJ2-7; size: .; V: TRBV18; D: TRBD2; CDR3: CASSEGLEEYEQYF; DNA: TGTGCCAGCTCGGAAGGACTAGAGGAGTACGAGCAGTACTTC
J: TRBJ2-6; size: .; V: TRBV7-2; D: TRBD1; CDR3: CASSSGRDRNSSGANVLTF; DNA: TGTGCCAGCAGCTCTGGCCGGGACAGGAACAGCTCTGGGGCCAACGTCCTGACTTTC
J: TRBJ2-7; size: .; V: TRBV7-8; D: .; CDR3: CASSLLGGEQYF; DNA: TGTGCCAGCAGCCTCCTAGGCGGCGAGCAGTACTTC
J: TRBJ1-1; size: .; V: TRBV2; D: .; CDR3: CASRGGVSNTEAFF; DNA: TGTGCCAGCAGGGGAGGGGTCTCGAACACTGAAGCTTTCTTT
J: TRBJ2-3; size: .; V: TRBV5-1; D: TRBD2; CDR3: CASSLVGTSGTRTDTQYF; DNA: TGCGCCAGCAGCTTGGTCGGGACTAGCGGGACCCGCACAGATACGCAGTATTTT
J: TRBJ1-5; size: .; V: TRBV10-3; D: .; CDR3: CAISVSGYGSPQHF; DNA: TGTGCCATCAGTGTTTCAGGGTATGGGTCGCCCCAGCATTTT
J: TRBJ1-6; size: .; V: TRBV30; D: .; CDR3: CAWSLGQGNNSPLHF; DNA: TGTGCCTGGAGCCTGGGGCAGGGAAACAATTCACCCCTCCACTTT
J: TRBJ1-2; size: .; V: TRBV28; D: .; CDR3: CASSLRVNYGYTF; DNA: TGTGCCAGCAGTCTCAGGGTTAACTATGGCTACACCTTC
J: TRBJ1-2; size: once; V: TRBV5-6; D: TRBD1; CDR3: CASSSWDRGTGYTF; DNA: TGTGCCAGCAGCTCCTGGGACAGGGGGACTGGCTACACCTTC
J: TRBJ1-1; size: .; V: TRBV7-9; D: .; CDR3: CASSLAQAGTEAFF; DNA: TGTGCCAGCAGCTTAGCGCAGGCAGGGACTGAAGCTTTCTTT
J: TRBJ2-3; size: .; V: TRBV12-5; D: .; CDR3: CASGLDGGFTDTQYF; DNA: TGTGCTAGTGGTTTGGATGGAGGGTTCACAGATACGCAGTATTTT
J: TRBJ2-3; size: .; V: TRBV11-2; D: TRBD2; CDR3: CASSPGLAGVGDTQYF; DNA: TGTGCCAGCAGCCCGGGACTAGCGGGAGTCGGAGATACGCAGTATTTT
J: TRBJ2-1; size: .; V: TRBV5-6; D: TRBD2; CDR3: CASSWRTSGGSSYNEQFF; DNA: TGTGCCAGCAGCTGGCGGACTAGCGGGGGGAGCTCCTACAATGAGCAGTTCTTC
J: TRBJ2-2; size: .; V: TRBV9; D: .; CDR3: CASSPQALGTGELFF; DNA: TGTGCCAGCAGCCCCCAAGCTCTAGGAACCGGGGAGCTGTTTTTT
J: TRBJ1-3; size: .; V: TRBV18; D: .; CDR3: CASSLGQSGNTIYF; DNA: TGTGCCAGCTCACTAGGACAGTCTGGAAACACCATATATTTT
J: TRBJ1-1; size: few; V: TRBV6-5; D: .; CDR3: CASTPLRNTEAFF; DNA: TGTGCCAGCACCCCACTACGGAACACTGAAGCTTTCTTT